These 32 T cell receptor beta chains share one sample of origin, sequenced in a study of T-cell reconstitution after alpha-beta-depleted transplantation in children. Molecular barcoding with unique molecular identifiers was used for the TCRbeta library. TCRdb redid the calling of the PCR reads with MiXCR, one entry per CDR3 protein. Of just over 200,000 distinct CDR3 sequences listed, approximately 8% were seen once; the top ten hold 35% to 45%. Sequences were derived from PBMCs, mostly from graft donor cells, sampled 360 days after TCRalphabeta/CD19-depleted stem cell transplant. The receptors shown here come from a male patient between 2 and 15 years old who had a stem cell transplant for acute myeloid leukemia, so the T cells may come from the graft donor.

V gene TRBV5-1 combines with J gene TRBJ2-1, with D possibly being TRBD2 (6 bases). Germline lookup yields CDR1 SGHRS and CDR2 YFSETQ. Trimming took off 7 bases at V and 7 bases at J, with 15 bases between the two ends. The CDR3 loop spans 13 amino acids. CDR3 DNA sequence: TGCGCCAGCGGTAGACTAGAATTGAATGAGCAGTTCTTC. The encoded protein is CASGRLELNEQFF.

The chain recombines TRBV12-3 or TRBV12-4 with TRBJ1-2; TRBD1 agrees at 10 bases. The ends lost 5 bases at V and 8 bases at J; junction bases unmatched: 5. This CDR3 is 13 amino acids long. DNA of the CDR3: TGTGCCAGCAGTCCAAGACAGGGGGCGGGCTACACCTTC. Translation gives CASSPRQGAGYTF.

Many counts were recorded for this clonotype. J is TRBJ2-5 and V is TRBV10-3; D is possibly TRBD1 (6 bases). The CDR3 contains 14 residues. Germline V gene lookup returns CDR1 ENHRY and CDR2 SYGVKD. The V end lost 6 bases, the J end lost 3 bases, and 14 bases lay between the germline ends. DNA of the CDR3: TGTGCCATCAGCCCAGGGGTCACGGAAGAGACCCAGTACTTC. Protein: CAISPGVTEETQYF.

There are many counts of this clonotype. The CDR3 loop reads CASSRGQGPPNYGYTF. CDR3 DNA: TGTGCCAGCAGTCGAGGACAGGGCCCACCTAACTATGGCTACACCTTC. The V gene is TRBV12-3 or TRBV12-4, the J gene TRBJ1-2, with 8 positions matching TRBD1. This CDR3 spans 16 amino acids. The V gene end was trimmed by 5 bases and the J gene end by 0 bases; junction bases not matched to a gene: 8.

This clonotype has a handful of counts. The chain couples TRBV20-1 to TRBJ1-2; no firm D call. Germline V CDR1 and CDR2: DFQATT, SNEGSKA (reference sequence). V was clipped by 3 bases and J by 1 base, with 12 bases between them. The CDR3 totals 14 residues. CDR3 nucleotide sequence: TGCAGTGCTAGTTATGAGTGGCTTAACTATGGCTACACCTTC. Its protein is CSASYEWLNYGYTF.

The J gene is TRBJ2-3, the V gene TRBV10-3, with 7 nucleotides matching TRBD2. Trimming removed 3 bases from V and 6 bases from J; junction bases left unmatched: 21. Germline V gene lookup returns CDR1 ENHRY and CDR2 SYGVKD. This CDR3 is 19 amino acids long. The CDR3 DNA follows: TGTGCCATCAGTGACGTAATGGCGGGAGTAGAGGTAGAGTTGGATACGCAGTATTTT. Its protein is CAISDVMAGVEVELDTQYF.

On this clonotype: This may stem from a read error, because a much larger clone lies one nucleotide away. This chain links TRBV5-1 with TRBJ2-1; the match to TRBD1 covers 9 bases. The CDR3 length is 17 residues. Per germline, CDR1 SGHRS and CDR2 YFSETQ. The CDR3 DNA reads as TGCGCCTGCAGCTTGGGGACAGGGAGCCTCTTAGGGAATGAGCAGTTCTTC. This gives the protein CACSLGTGSLLGNEQFF.

V and J are TRBV2 and TRBJ1-5, with unresolved D. The CDR3 contains 11 residues. Germline CDR1 is SNHLY and CDR2 is FYNNEI. Trimming left V 6 bases short and J 7 bases short, with 7 bases between. CDR3 amino acids: CASSGPQPQHF. The CDR3 nucleotides read TGTGCCAGCAGCGGGCCACAGCCCCAGCATTTT.

This clonotype has more than one count but fewer than ten. This chain links TRBV15 with TRBJ1-3, with D unresolved. Germline CDR1 reads LNHNV; CDR2 reads YYDKDF (reference sequence). Between the trimmed V and J ends, which lost 0 bases and 4 bases, there was a span of 7 bases. The CDR3 length is 14 residues. In nucleotides, the CDR3 is TGTGCCACCAGCAGAGATAGAGAGGGAAACACCATATATTTT. It translates to CATSRDREGNTIYF. Drawing the rest from reference TRBV15 and TRBJ1-3, the complete variable domain is DAMVIQNPRYQVTQFGKPVTLSCSQTLNHNVMYWYQQKSSQAPKLLFHYYDKDFNNEADTPDNFQSRRPNTSFCFLDIRSPGLGDTAMYLCATSRDREGNTIYFGEGSWLTVV.

This clonotype came up a few times. The rearrangement links TRBV15 to TRBJ2-3; D is perhaps TRBD2 (6 bases). V lost 1 base to trimming and J lost 4 bases, with 12 bases between them. Germline V gene sequence: CDR1 LNHNV, CDR2 YYDKDF (reference sequence). The CDR3 spans 15 residues. The CDR3 DNA sequence: TGTGCCACCAGCAGAGGAGTAGGAGGGTCAGATACGCAGTATTTT. This gives the protein CATSRGVGGSDTQYF.

The rearrangement uses TRBV7-8 and TRBJ2-5; 9 nucleotides match TRBD2. The V and J ends lost 8 bases and 5 bases, in that order; junction bases with no gene match: 9. From germline, CDR1 is SGHVS and CDR2 FQNEAQ. CDR3 length: 14 residues. The CDR3 coding sequence is TGTGCCAGCTACCGGCGGGAGGGCTGGGAGACCCAGTACTTC. Translation gives CASYRREGWETQYF.

Turning to this clonotype: This may be a read error: a much more frequent sequence differs by one nucleotide. The chain recombines TRBV5-6 with TRBJ1-5; 10 nucleotides line up with TRBD1. The CDR3 covers 17 residues. CDR1 is SGHDT and CDR2 is YYEEEE in the germline V gene. The CDR3 loop is CASSGGQGTLSNHPQHF. CDR3 bases: TGTGCCAGCAGCGGGGGACAGGGGACCCTTAGCAATCATCCCCAGCATTTT.

This clonotype was observed a handful of times. This rearrangement joins TRBV6-1 to TRBJ2-7; the match to TRBD1 covers 9 bases. The germline gives CDR1 MNHNS, CDR2 SASEGT. With V trimmed by 4 bases and J by 4 bases, 8 bases remained unmatched. The CDR3 is made up of 15 amino acids. DNA of the CDR3: TGTGCCAGCAGTGGTGCAGGACAGGGGAAATACGAGCAGTACGTC. As protein: CASSGAGQGKYEQYV.

This clonotype came up many times. The rearrangement links TRBV5-1 to TRBJ2-6, with D unresolved. V shed 0 bases and J shed 6 bases, with 1 base lying between them. CDR1 and CDR2 (germline): SGHRS, YFSETQ. This CDR3 region has 12 residues. The CDR3, as DNA: TGCGCCAGCAGCTTGGAGGCCAACGTCCTGACTTTC. This codes for CASSLEANVLTF.

This clonotype was observed a handful of times. The V call is TRBV25-1, the J call TRBJ2-1, with D perhaps matching TRBD2 (5 bases). V shed 3 bases and J shed 6 bases, with 18 bases lying between them. This CDR3 contains 16 residues. From germline, CDR1 is MGHDK and CDR2 SYGVNS. The CDR3 loop is CASSETDYPRANEQFF. The CDR3 DNA reads as TGTGCCAGCAGTGAGACCGACTACCCTAGGGCCAATGAGCAGTTCTTC.

There are many counts of this clonotype. The chain has TRBV20-1 and TRBJ2-1, with D tentatively TRBD2 (5 bases). V was shortened by 1 base and J by 0 bases, with 13 bases between the two germline ends. Germline loops: CDR1 DFQATT, CDR2 SNEGSKA (reference sequence). The CDR3 length is 16 residues. In DNA, the CDR3 is TGCAGTGCTAGAGTCGGTCTAGCCCCCTCCTACAATGAGCAGTTCTTC. It specifies CSARVGLAPSYNEQFF.

In this sample, this clonotype turned up many times. The chain recombines TRBV29-1 with TRBJ2-5; TRBD1 is a possible D gene (5 bases). V dropped 2 bases and J dropped 3 bases, with 10 bases sitting between them. Germline-derived CDR1 and CDR2 are SQVTM and ANQGSEA. CDR3 length: 13 residues. In DNA, the CDR3 is TGCAGCGTTGAAAGCAGGGTTAAAGAGACCCAGTACTTC. Its translation is CSVESRVKETQYF. Filled out from reference TRBV29-1 and TRBJ2-5, the complete variable domain reads SAVISQKPSRDICQRGTSLTIQCQVDSQVTMMFWYRQQPGQSLTLIATANQGSEATYESGFVIDKFPISRPNLTFSTLTVSNMSPEDSSIYLCSVESRVKETQYFGPGTRLLVL.

This clonotype was seen more than once but under ten times. DNA of the CDR3: TGCAGTACCACTTCTAGCGGGAGTTTCTCCTACAATGAGCAGTTCTTC. Protein: CSTTSSGSFSYNEQFF. V gene TRBV20-1 combines with J gene TRBJ2-1; 10 bases agree with TRBD2. Germline CDR1 reads DFQATT; CDR2 reads SNEGSKA (reference sequence). V was clipped by 8 bases and J by 0 bases; unmatched bases: 10. This CDR3 comprises 16 residues.

This clonotype was detected many times. The rearrangement links TRBV12-3 or TRBV12-4 to TRBJ1-2; the D gene is possibly TRBD1 (5 bases). The CDR3 consists of 14 residues. V lost 1 base and J 4 bases, leaving 10 bases between the germline ends. CDR3 bases: TGTGCCAGCAGTTTAGACGACAGTATCTATGGCTACACCTTC. Its translation is CASSLDDSIYGYTF.

This chain connects TRBV20-1 to TRBJ2-5, with D possibly matching TRBD2 (5 bases). Germline-derived CDR1 and CDR2 are DFQATT and SNEGSKA (reference sequence). Deletions cut 5 bases from V and 4 bases from J, with 17 bases between. The CDR3 has 14 amino acids. The CDR3 sequence: CSAGAASWGETQYF. CDR3 nucleotide sequence: TGCAGTGCTGGAGCGGCTAGTTGGGGAGAGACCCAGTACTTC.

There are many counts of this clonotype. V is TRBV20-1 and J is TRBJ1-1; no definite D call. The CDR3 is made up of 11 amino acids. The germline V gene encodes CDR1 DFQATT and CDR2 SNEGSKA (reference sequence). V dropped 4 bases and J dropped 8 bases, with 11 bases sitting between them. The CDR3 loop reads CSATQVSEAFF. The DNA for the CDR3 is TGCAGTGCTACCCAGGTGAGCGAAGCTTTCTTT.

The chain combines TRBV18 with TRBJ2-2; D is uncertain. Germline-derived CDR1 and CDR2 are KGHSH and LQKENI. Deletions cut 4 bases from V and 0 bases from J, with 15 bases between. The CDR3 length is 17 residues. The CDR3 bases are TGTGCCAGCTCACGGGCGGCAGCAAATACGAACACCGGGGAGCTGTTTTTT. Protein product: CASSRAAANTNTGELFF. Supplemented by reference TRBV18 and TRBJ2-2, the full variable domain reads NAGVMQNPRHLVRRRGQEARLRCSPMKGHSHVYWYRQLPEEGLKFMVYLQKENIIDESGMPKERFSAEFPKEGPSILRIQQVVRGDSAAYFCASSRAAANTNTGELFFGEGSRLTVL.

The sample holds a few counts of this clonotype. This chain links TRBV20-1 with TRBJ2-2; D may be TRBD2 (6 bases). Trimming stripped 1 base from V and 0 bases from J, with 9 bases between. Germline lookup yields CDR1 DFQATT and CDR2 SNEGSKA (reference sequence). The CDR3 is 15 amino acids. CDR3 sequence reads: CSARGGRSNTGELFF. CDR3 bases: TGCAGTGCTAGAGGTGGGAGGTCGAACACCGGGGAGCTGTTTTTT.

The CDR3 reads CASSPGPRVKTQYF. CDR3 bases: TGTGCCAGCAGCCCCGGACCCAGGGTTAAGACCCAGTACTTC. The chain couples TRBV13 to TRBJ2-5, with D maybe TRBD1 (5 bases). The V gene lost 5 bases and the J gene lost 6 bases, with 16 bases spanning the gap. This CDR3 has 14 residues. Germline lookup yields CDR1 PRHDT and CDR2 FYEKMQ (reference sequence).

The rearrangement links TRBV7-2 to TRBJ2-5, with 11 bases fitting TRBD2. The CDR3 runs 17 residues. The germline V gene has CDR1 SGHTA and CDR2 FQGNSA. J gave up 2 bases and V 5 bases, and 10 bases lay outside the gene matches. The CDR3 spells CASSDYRTSGLQETQYF. CDR3 bases: TGTGCCAGCAGCGATTACAGGACTAGCGGGCTACAAGAGACCCAGTACTTC.

This clonotype has a handful of counts. This chain joins TRBV5-5 and TRBJ2-3; TRBD2 agrees at 12 bases. The germline CDR1 and CDR2 sequences are SGHKS and YYEKEE (reference sequence). There are 18 residues in the CDR3. V dropped 0 bases and J dropped 0; count of bases not matched to a gene: 5. CDR3 sequence reads: CASSLGLAGGPSTDTQYF. For the CDR3, the DNA is TGTGCCAGCAGCTTGGGGCTAGCGGGAGGGCCCAGCACAGATACGCAGTATTTT.

The V gene is TRBV20-1, the J gene TRBJ2-3; 11 bases line up with TRBD2. V was pared by 1 base and J by 6 bases, with 6 bases of the junction left unmatched. The CDR3 is 15 residues long. Per the germline V gene, CDR1 is DFQATT and CDR2 is SNEGSKA (reference sequence). CDR3 sequence (DNA): TGCAGTGCTAGAGGTAGCGGGAGGGCCGTGGATACGCAGTATTTT. Its protein is CSARGSGRAVDTQYF.

V gene TRBV12-5 combines with J gene TRBJ2-1; TRBD1 aligns across 8 bases. CDR1 is LGHNT and CDR2 is FRNRAP in the germline V gene. The CDR3 runs 17 residues. V shed 1 base and J 8 bases; nucleotides not matched to a gene: 13. The CDR3 bases are TGTGCTAGTGGTTTGGCCATCTCTCAGGGGGCTCGACATGAGCAGTTCTTC. It specifies CASGLAISQGARHEQFF.

The chain recombines TRBV3-1 with TRBJ2-7, with 11 bases lining up with TRBD2. Germline CDR1 and CDR2: LGHDT and YNNKEL (reference sequence). Trimming at V came to 3 bases and at J to 4 bases, leaving 5 bases not matched to a gene. The CDR3 has 15 amino acids. In DNA, the CDR3 is TGTGCCAGCAGCCAGGCCTCTAGCGGGAGGTACGAGCAGTACTTC. As protein: CASSQASSGRYEQYF.

This clonotype was seen only a few times. The rearrangement uses TRBV2 and TRBJ2-5; D may be TRBD2 (5 bases). Germline values: CDR1 SNHLY, CDR2 FYNNEI. The germline V and J ends were trimmed by 11 bases and 2 bases, with 15 bases remaining between them. The CDR3 has 13 amino acids. The chain's CDR3 is CAGRRGPQETQYF. CDR3 nucleotide sequence: TGTGCCGGACGCCGAGGGCCACAAGAGACCCAGTACTTC.

Ten or more counts support this clonotype. The J gene is TRBJ2-3, the V gene TRBV5-5; perhaps TRBD1 as D (5 bases). Germline loops: CDR1 SGHKS, CDR2 YYEKEE (reference sequence). The CDR3 is made up of 14 amino acids. The V end lost 4 bases, the J end lost 4 bases, and 13 bases lay between the germline ends. In DNA, the CDR3 is TGTGCCAGCAGCGTAGACAGTCTTGCAGATACGCAGTATTTT. Amino acid sequence: CASSVDSLADTQYF.

The CDR3 spells CASSYRDRDFTGEKLFF. In nucleotides, the CDR3 is TGTGCCAGCAGTTACAGGGACAGGGATTTTACAGGTGAAAAACTGTTTTTT. V gene TRBV6-5 combines with J gene TRBJ1-4, with 9 bases that match TRBD1. The CDR3 contains 17 residues. CDR1 is MNHEY, CDR2 SVGAGI, per germline. J gave up 7 bases and V 2 bases, and 11 bases lay outside the gene matches.